The present TCR beta chain was sequenced within a study of cytomegalovirus exposure and HLA in healthy donors. Study-wide results and caveats: The tendency of first-cohort TCR clusters to co-occur in the roughly 120 validation repertoires was identified by a subsequent analysis.

This clone was found once. What it binds is unknown. Data came from immunoSEQ multiplex PCR; TCRdb stores just in-frame clones and leaves some out. The repertoire includes about 63,000 clones, approximately 95% of them detected once, and roughly 7.3% sits in the top ten. The V gene end was trimmed by 4 bases and the J gene end by 5 bases; junction bases not matched to a gene: 9. Per the germline V gene, CDR1 is SGHDN and CDR2 is FVKESK. The CDR3 spans 16 residues. The origin of this receptor is a woman aged 18-29 years in good health and CMV-seropositive. The specimen was PBMCs. The rearrangement links TRBV14 to TRBJ2-1, with 9 bases lining up with TRBD2. CDR3 DNA sequence: TGTGCCAGCAGCCCCCTCGCGGGAGGGCCTCACAATGAGCAGTTCTTC. It translates to CASSPLAGGPHNEQFF.